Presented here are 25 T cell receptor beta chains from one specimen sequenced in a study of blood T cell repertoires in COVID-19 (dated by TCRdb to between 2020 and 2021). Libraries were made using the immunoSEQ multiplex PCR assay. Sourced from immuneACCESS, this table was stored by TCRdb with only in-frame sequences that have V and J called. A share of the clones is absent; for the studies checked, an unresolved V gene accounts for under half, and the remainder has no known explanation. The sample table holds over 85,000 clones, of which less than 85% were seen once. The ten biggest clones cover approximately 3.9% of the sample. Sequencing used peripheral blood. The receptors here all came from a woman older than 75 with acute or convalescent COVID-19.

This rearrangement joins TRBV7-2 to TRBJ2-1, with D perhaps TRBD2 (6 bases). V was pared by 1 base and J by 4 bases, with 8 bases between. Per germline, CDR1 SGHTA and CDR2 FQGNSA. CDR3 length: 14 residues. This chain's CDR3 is CASSLGGIYNEQFF. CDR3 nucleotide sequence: TGTGCCAGCAGCTTAGGCGGGATTTACAATGAGCAGTTCTTC.

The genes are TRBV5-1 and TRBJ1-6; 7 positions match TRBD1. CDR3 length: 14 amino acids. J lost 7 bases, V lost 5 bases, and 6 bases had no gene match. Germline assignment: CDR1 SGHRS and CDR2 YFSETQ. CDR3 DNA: TGCGCCAGCAGACGACAGGGTGGGAATTCACCCCTCCACTTT. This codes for CASRRQGGNSPLHF.

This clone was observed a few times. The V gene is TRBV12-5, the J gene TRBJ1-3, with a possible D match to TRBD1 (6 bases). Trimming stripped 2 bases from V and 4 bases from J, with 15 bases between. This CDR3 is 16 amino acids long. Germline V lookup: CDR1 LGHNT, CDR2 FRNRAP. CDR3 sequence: CASGLYPQGTGNTIYF. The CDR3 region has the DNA TGTGCTAGTGGTTTGTACCCTCAGGGGACCGGAAACACCATATATTTT.

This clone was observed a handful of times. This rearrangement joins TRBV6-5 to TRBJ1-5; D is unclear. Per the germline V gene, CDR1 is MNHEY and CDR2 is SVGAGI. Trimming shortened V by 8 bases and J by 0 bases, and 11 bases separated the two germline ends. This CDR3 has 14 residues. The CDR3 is CASGGRYSNQPQHF. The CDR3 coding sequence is TGTGCCAGCGGAGGGAGATATAGCAATCAGCCCCAGCATTTT.

For the CDR3, the DNA is TGTGCCAGCAGACCCACAGGGGGAGTGAACACTGAAGCTTTCTTT. Translating gives CASRPTGGVNTEAFF. The J gene is TRBJ1-1, the V gene TRBV6-6; 8 bases match TRBD1. Germline V CDR1 and CDR2: MNHNY, SVGAGI (reference sequence). CDR3 size: 15 residues. V shed 6 bases and J 0 bases; nucleotides not matched to a gene: 6.

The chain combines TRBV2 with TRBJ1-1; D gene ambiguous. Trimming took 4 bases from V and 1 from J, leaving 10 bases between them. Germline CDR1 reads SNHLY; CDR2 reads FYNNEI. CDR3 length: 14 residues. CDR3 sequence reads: CASSGLAGNTEAFF. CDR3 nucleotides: TGTGCCAGCAGTGGTCTGGCAGGGAACACTGAAGCTTTCTTT.

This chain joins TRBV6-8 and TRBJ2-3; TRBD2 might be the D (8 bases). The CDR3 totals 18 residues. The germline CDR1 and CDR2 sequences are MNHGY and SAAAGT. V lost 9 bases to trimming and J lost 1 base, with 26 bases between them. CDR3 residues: CAREGARGAMMGTDTQYF. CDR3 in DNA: TGTGCCAGGGAGGGGGCGCGGGGGGCTATGATGGGCACAGATACGCAGTATTTT.

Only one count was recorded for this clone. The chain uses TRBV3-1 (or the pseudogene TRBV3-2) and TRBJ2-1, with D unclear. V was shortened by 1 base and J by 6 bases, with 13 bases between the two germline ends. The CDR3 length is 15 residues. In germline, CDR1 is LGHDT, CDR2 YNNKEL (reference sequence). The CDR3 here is CASSQALGIGNEQFF. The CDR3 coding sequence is TGTGCCAGCAGCCAAGCCCTAGGTATCGGCAATGAGCAGTTCTTC.

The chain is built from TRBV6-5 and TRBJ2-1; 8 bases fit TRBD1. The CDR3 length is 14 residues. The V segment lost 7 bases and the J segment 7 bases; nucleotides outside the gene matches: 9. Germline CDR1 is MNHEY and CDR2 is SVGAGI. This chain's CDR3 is CASTRTGFFNEQFF. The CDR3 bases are TGTGCCAGCACCAGGACAGGGTTTTTTAATGAGCAGTTCTTC.

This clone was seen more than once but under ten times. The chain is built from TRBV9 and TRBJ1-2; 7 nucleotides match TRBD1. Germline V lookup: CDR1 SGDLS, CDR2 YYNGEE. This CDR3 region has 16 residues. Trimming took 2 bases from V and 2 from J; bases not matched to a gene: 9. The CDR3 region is CASSVGDSRLNYGYTF. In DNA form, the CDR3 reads TGTGCCAGCAGCGTTGGGGACAGCAGGCTCAACTATGGCTACACCTTC.

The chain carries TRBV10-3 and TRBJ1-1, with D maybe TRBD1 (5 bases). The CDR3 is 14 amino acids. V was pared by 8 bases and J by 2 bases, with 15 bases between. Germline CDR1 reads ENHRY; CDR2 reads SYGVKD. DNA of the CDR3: TGTGCCATCGGGGGGTCCCAGACTAACACTGAAGCTTTCTTT. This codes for CAIGGSQTNTEAFF.

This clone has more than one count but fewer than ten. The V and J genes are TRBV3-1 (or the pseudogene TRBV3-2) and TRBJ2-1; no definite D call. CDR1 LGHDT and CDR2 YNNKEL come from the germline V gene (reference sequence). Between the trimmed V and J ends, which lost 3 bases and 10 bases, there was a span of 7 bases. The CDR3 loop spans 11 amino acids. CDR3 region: CASSQWAEQFF. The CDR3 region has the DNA TGTGCCAGCAGCCAGTGGGCGGAGCAGTTCTTC.

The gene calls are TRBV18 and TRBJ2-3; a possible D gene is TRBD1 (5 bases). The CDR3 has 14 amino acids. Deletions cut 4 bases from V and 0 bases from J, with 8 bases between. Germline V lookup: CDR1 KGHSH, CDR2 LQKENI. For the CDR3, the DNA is TGTGCCAGCTCACTGACAGTGAGCACAGATACGCAGTATTTT. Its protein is CASSLTVSTDTQYF.

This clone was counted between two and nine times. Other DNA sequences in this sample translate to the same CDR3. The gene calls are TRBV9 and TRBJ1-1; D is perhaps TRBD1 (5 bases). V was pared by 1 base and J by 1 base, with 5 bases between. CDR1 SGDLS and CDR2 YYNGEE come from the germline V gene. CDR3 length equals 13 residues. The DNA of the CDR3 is TGTGCCAGCAGCGTAACAGGGAACACTGAAGCTTTCTTT. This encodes CASSVTGNTEAFF.

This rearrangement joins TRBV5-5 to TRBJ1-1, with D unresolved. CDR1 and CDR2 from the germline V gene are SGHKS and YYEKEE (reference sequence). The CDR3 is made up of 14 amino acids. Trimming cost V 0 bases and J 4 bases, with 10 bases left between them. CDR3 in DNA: TGTGCCAGCAGCTTGGTCAGGCAGACCACTGAAGCTTTCTTT. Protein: CASSLVRQTTEAFF. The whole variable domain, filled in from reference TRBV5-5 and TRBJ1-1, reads DAGVTQSPTHLIKTRGQQVTLRCSPISGHKSVSWYQQVLGQGPQFIFQYYEKEERGRGNFPDRFSARQFPNYSSELNVNALLLGDSALYLCASSLVRQTTEAFFGQGTRLTVV.

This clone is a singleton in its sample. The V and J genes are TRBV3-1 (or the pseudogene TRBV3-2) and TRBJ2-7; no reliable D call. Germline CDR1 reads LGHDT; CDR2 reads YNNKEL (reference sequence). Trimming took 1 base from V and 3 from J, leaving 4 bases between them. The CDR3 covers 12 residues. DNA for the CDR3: TGTGCCAGCAGCCAAGTCGGCTACGAGCAGTACTTC. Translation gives CASSQVGYEQYF.

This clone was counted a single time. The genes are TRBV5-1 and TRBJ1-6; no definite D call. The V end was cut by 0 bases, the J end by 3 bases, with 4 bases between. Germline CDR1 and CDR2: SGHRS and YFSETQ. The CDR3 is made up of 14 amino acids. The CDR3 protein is CASSLGGYNSPLHF. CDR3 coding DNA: TGCGCCAGCAGCTTGGGAGGCTATAATTCACCCCTCCACTTT.

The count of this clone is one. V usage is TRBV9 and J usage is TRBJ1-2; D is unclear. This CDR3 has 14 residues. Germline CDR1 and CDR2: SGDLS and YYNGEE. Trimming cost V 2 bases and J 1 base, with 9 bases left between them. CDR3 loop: CASSVGQSNYGYTF. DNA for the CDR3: TGTGCCAGCAGCGTTGGGCAGAGTAACTATGGCTACACCTTC.

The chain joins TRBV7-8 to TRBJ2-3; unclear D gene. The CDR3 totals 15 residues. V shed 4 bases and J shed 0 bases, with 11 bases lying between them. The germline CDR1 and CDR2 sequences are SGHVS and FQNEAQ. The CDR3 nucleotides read TGTGCCAGCAGCTCCTATTTCTCTAGCACAGATACGCAGTATTTT. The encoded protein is CASSSYFSSTDTQYF.

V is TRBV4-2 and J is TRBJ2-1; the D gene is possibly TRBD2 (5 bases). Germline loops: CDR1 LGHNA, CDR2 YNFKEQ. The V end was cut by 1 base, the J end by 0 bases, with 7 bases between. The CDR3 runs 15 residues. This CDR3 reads CASSQVAPSYNEQFF. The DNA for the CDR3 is TGTGCCAGCAGCCAAGTAGCGCCCTCCTACAATGAGCAGTTCTTC.

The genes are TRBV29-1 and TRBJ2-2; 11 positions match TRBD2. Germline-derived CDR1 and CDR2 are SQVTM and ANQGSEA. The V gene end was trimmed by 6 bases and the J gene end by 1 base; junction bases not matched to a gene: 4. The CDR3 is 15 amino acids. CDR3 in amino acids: CSVGTSGMNTGELFF. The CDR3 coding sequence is TGCAGCGTGGGGACTAGCGGCATGAACACCGGGGAGCTGTTTTTT.

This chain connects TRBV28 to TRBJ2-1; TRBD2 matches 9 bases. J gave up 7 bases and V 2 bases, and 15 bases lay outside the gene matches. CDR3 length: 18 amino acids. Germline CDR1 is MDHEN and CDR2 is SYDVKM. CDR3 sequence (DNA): TGTGCCAGCAGTTTAAGGTGGTTGGCGGGAGGGCCTAGGAATGAGCAGTTCTTC. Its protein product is CASSLRWLAGGPRNEQFF.

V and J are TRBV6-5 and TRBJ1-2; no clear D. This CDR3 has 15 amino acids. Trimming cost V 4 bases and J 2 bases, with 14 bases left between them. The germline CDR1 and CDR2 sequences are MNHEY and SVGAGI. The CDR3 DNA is TGTGCCAGCAGTTCACCCGGGGAGGCCAACTATGGCTACACCTTC. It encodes CASSSPGEANYGYTF.

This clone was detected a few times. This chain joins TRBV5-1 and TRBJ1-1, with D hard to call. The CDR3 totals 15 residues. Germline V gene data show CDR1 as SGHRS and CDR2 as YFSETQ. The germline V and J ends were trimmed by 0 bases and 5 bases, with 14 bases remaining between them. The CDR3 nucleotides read TGCGCCAGCAGCTTGGAGCGGGGTGGGCGGACTGAAGCTTTCTTT. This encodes CASSLERGGRTEAFF. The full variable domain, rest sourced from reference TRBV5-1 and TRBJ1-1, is KAGVTQTPRYLIKTRGQQVTLSCSPISGHRSVSWYQQTPGQGLQFLFEYFSETQRNKGNFPGRFSGRQFSNSRSEMNVSTLELGDSALYLCASSLERGGRTEAFFGQGTRLTVV.

The CDR3 DNA is TGTGCCAGCAGCGTAACCCCACCTACAGGGGGGGGAATGGAGACCCAGTACTTC. This codes for CASSVTPPTGGGMETQYF. This rearrangement joins TRBV9 to TRBJ2-5; a weak D match, TRBD1 (8 bases). Trimming cost V 1 base and J 5 bases, with 24 bases left between them. The CDR3 spans 18 residues. From germline, CDR1 is SGDLS and CDR2 YYNGEE.